These 26 T cell receptor beta chains share one sample of origin, sequenced in a study of blood T cell repertoires in COVID-19. The table came from immunoSEQ multiplex PCR; TCRdb's copy has only in-frame clones and leaves some out. The sample lists some 200,000 clones, 85% to 90% occurring once. The source material was peripheral blood. The receptors stem from a man older than 75 with acute or convalescent COVID-19.

The chain links TRBV21-1 to TRBJ2-7; TRBD2 is the table's D call, not checked against the DNA. TRBV21-1 is a pseudogene segment. This CDR3 spans 14 amino acids. The CDR3 DNA reads TGTGCCAGCAGCCGCGGCGGAAATGTCTACGAGCAGTACGTC. It encodes CASSRGGNVYEQYV.

The rearrangement links TRBV5-1 to TRBJ1-2; D may be TRBD1 (5 bases). Per germline, CDR1 SGHRS and CDR2 YFSETQ. The CDR3 contains 16 residues. Trimming cost V 4 bases and J 6 bases, with 22 bases left between them. The CDR3 DNA is TGCGCCAGCAGCACCTCCGGGACGTCAGGGAGGGATGGCTACACCTTC. As protein: CASSTSGTSGRDGYTF.

This chain uses TRBV6-5 with TRBJ1-5, with TRBD1 matching over 10 bases. This CDR3 is 15 amino acids long. V trimming: 7 bases; J trimming: 6 bases; junction bases outside the gene matches: 9. Germline V gives CDR1 MNHEY, CDR2 SVGAGI. The CDR3 coding sequence is TGTGCCAGCACTCCGACAGGGGGCGCGGTTCAGCCCCAGCATTTT. Protein: CASTPTGGAVQPQHF.

This clone was seen a few times. The chain couples TRBV19 to TRBJ1-1, with D perhaps TRBD1 (6 bases). Per germline, CDR1 LNHDA and CDR2 SQIVND (reference sequence). The CDR3 totals 13 residues. Trimming left V 8 bases short and J 1 base short, with 11 bases between. As DNA, the CDR3 is TGTGCCAGTGGAGACAGGACGAACACTGAAGCTTTCTTT. Translation: CASGDRTNTEAFF.

This clone has only a few counts. The chain's CDR3 is CASSLAVVGSTEAFF. For the CDR3, the DNA is TGTGCCAGCAGTTTGGCCGTCGTGGGGAGCACTGAAGCTTTCTTT. The chain has TRBV28 and TRBJ1-1; D is ambiguous. This CDR3 has 15 residues. Between the trimmed V and J ends, which lost 3 bases and 4 bases, there was a span of 15 bases. Per germline, CDR1 MDHEN and CDR2 SYDVKM.

The gene calls are TRBV7-9 and TRBJ1-2, with 8 positions matching TRBD1. The V gene end was trimmed by 5 bases and the J gene end by 4 bases; junction bases not matched to a gene: 6. The CDR3 is 14 amino acids. Germline CDR1 reads SEHNR; CDR2 reads FQNEAQ (reference sequence). The CDR3 coding sequence is TGTGCCAGCAGCCTGGAACAGGGGGGCTATGGCTACACCTTC. Translated, it gives CASSLEQGGYGYTF.

The chain employs TRBV5-1 and TRBJ1-6; 8 bases map to TRBD1. V lost 2 bases, J lost 0 bases, and 4 bases stayed unmatched. The germline gives CDR1 SGHRS, CDR2 YFSETQ. The CDR3 totals 17 residues. CDR3 amino acids: CASSLDRGDSYNSPLHF. The CDR3 nucleotides are TGCGCCAGCAGCTTAGACAGGGGTGACTCCTATAATTCACCCCTCCACTTT.

V usage is TRBV2 and J usage is TRBJ2-7; 12 bases fit TRBD2. Per the germline V gene, CDR1 is SNHLY and CDR2 is FYNNEI. The CDR3 has 15 amino acids. The V and J ends lost 3 bases and 7 bases, in that order; junction bases with no gene match: 7. Here the CDR3 reads CASSEFLAGGTEQYF. The CDR3 bases are TGTGCCAGCAGTGAGTTCCTAGCGGGAGGGACTGAGCAGTACTTC.

DNA of the CDR3: TGTGCCAGCTCGCCGGGGGACCTACTCTCTGGAAACACCATATATTTT. Amino acids: CASSPGDLLSGNTIYF. The chain couples TRBV18 to TRBJ1-3; perhaps TRBD1 as D (5 bases). The CDR3 spans 16 residues. Germline loops: CDR1 KGHSH, CDR2 LQKENI. The V and J ends lost 6 bases and 0 bases respectively, with 15 bases between them. Combining the CDR3 with reference TRBV18 and TRBJ1-3 gives the whole variable domain NAGVMQNPRHLVRRRGQEARLRCSPMKGHSHVYWYRQLPEEGLKFMVYLQKENIIDESGMPKERFSAEFPKEGPSILRIQQVVRGDSAAYFCASSPGDLLSGNTIYFGEGSWLTVV.

This chain links TRBV4-3 with TRBJ2-2; no reliable D call. Germline loops: CDR1 LGHNA, CDR2 YSLEER. Trimming removed 0 bases from V and 4 bases from J, with 18 bases in between. This CDR3 is built from 18 residues. Written as DNA, the CDR3 is TGCGCCAGCAGCCAAGATTCGGTGGCGGTGCGTGGCACCGGGGAGCTGTTTTTT. It yields the protein CASSQDSVAVRGTGELFF.

This sequence joins TRBV7-2 and TRBJ2-5, with D perhaps matching TRBD2 (6 bases). The germline gives CDR1 SGHTA, CDR2 FQGNSA. This CDR3 region has 16 residues. V lost 1 base to trimming and J lost 4 bases, with 16 bases between them. The CDR3 loop is CASSLGRGPFTETQYF. As DNA, the CDR3 is TGTGCCAGCAGCTTAGGGCGGGGACCATTCACAGAGACCCAGTACTTC.

The chain uses TRBV7-9 and TRBJ1-1; D is perhaps TRBD1 (6 bases). The CDR3 is 15 residues long. The V and J ends lost 7 bases and 6 bases respectively, with 21 bases between them. Germline loops: CDR1 SEHNR, CDR2 FQNEAQ (reference sequence). In DNA, the CDR3 is TGTGCCAGCAACAGGGTGCCGGATGGGAGCTCTGAAGCTTTCTTT. Protein sequence: CASNRVPDGSSEAFF.

This clone was detected only a few times. V gene TRBV19 combines with J gene TRBJ2-5; a possible D gene is TRBD1 (6 bases). The CDR3 length is 14 residues. The V end lost 6 bases, the J end lost 1 base, and 12 bases lay between the germline ends. Germline CDR1 LNHDA, CDR2 SQIVND (reference sequence). The CDR3 region is CASSPQTGQETQYF. The CDR3 bases are TGTGCCAGTAGCCCCCAGACAGGCCAAGAGACCCAGTACTTC.

V is TRBV27 and J is TRBJ1-1; D is perhaps TRBD1 (5 bases). Germline CDR1 is MNHEY and CDR2 is SMNVEV (reference sequence). V lost 5 bases and J 4 bases, leaving 17 bases between the germline ends. The CDR3 is made up of 15 amino acids. The CDR3 sequence: CASSPSPAQGTEAFF. CDR3 DNA sequence: TGTGCCAGCAGTCCCTCACCCGCGCAGGGCACTGAAGCTTTCTTT.

The chain employs TRBV7-2 and TRBJ2-2; 8 bases align to TRBD2. The germline gives CDR1 SGHTA, CDR2 FQGNSA. Trimming removed 2 bases from V and 2 bases from J; junction bases left unmatched: 7. The CDR3 consists of 17 residues. CDR3 nucleotides: TGTGCCAGCAGCTTAAGAGGTAGCGGGACAAACACCGGGGAGCTGTTTTTT. This codes for CASSLRGSGTNTGELFF.

J is TRBJ1-4 and V is TRBV2; D gene ambiguous. Germline V CDR1 and CDR2: SNHLY, FYNNEI. The CDR3 has 14 amino acids. Deletions cut 6 bases from V and 0 bases from J, with 8 bases between. The CDR3 reads CASSRQATNEKLFF. The CDR3 DNA sequence: TGTGCCAGCAGCCGACAAGCAACTAATGAAAAACTGTTTTTT.

The gene calls are TRBV10-3 and TRBJ1-2; 8 bases align to TRBD1. The CDR3 is 14 amino acids. Germline CDR1 ENHRY, CDR2 SYGVKD. V was pared by 7 bases and J by 5 bases, with 9 bases of the junction left unmatched. CDR3 nucleotides: TGTGCCATCAAGGGACAGGAGGAGGTTTATGGCTACACCTTC. Protein product: CAIKGQEEVYGYTF.

The V gene is TRBV27, the J gene TRBJ2-7, with TRBD1 matching 10 bases. This CDR3 region has 15 residues. Germline V lookup: CDR1 MNHEY, CDR2 SMNVEV (reference sequence). V gave up 4 bases and J gave up 2 bases; unmatched junction bases: 5. The CDR3 sequence: CASSSAGTGAYEQYF. DNA of the CDR3: TGTGCCAGCAGTTCAGCCGGGACAGGGGCCTACGAGCAGTACTTC.

The chain carries TRBV19 and TRBJ1-5; 10 bases align to TRBD1. The CDR3 loop spans 15 amino acids. Germline V lookup: CDR1 LNHDA, CDR2 SQIVND (reference sequence). V lost 8 bases, J lost 5 bases, and 9 bases stayed unmatched. CDR3 sequence: CASWPGQGLHQPQHF. The CDR3 DNA is TGTGCCAGTTGGCCGGGACAGGGGCTCCATCAGCCCCAGCATTTT.

The V call is TRBV5-4, the J call TRBJ2-1; TRBD2 agrees at 7 bases. The CDR3 is 15 amino acids. V lost 4 bases, J lost 4 bases, and 8 bases stayed unmatched. Looked up from germline, CDR1 is SGHNT and CDR2 is YYREEE (reference sequence). This CDR3 reads CASSRSSGMYNEQFF. CDR3 coding DNA: TGTGCCAGCAGCCGATCTAGCGGAATGTACAATGAGCAGTTCTTC.

The chain couples TRBV5-4 to TRBJ2-1; 9 bases are shared with TRBD2. Germline CDR1 reads SGHNT; CDR2 reads YYREEE (reference sequence). The CDR3 extends over 18 amino acids. V dropped 1 base and J dropped 5; count of bases not matched to a gene: 13. The CDR3 spells CASSLIATSGLYDNEQFF. Written as DNA, the CDR3 is TGTGCCAGCAGCTTGATTGCGACTAGCGGTTTGTACGACAATGAGCAGTTCTTC.

The V and J genes are TRBV27 and TRBJ2-3, with D tentatively TRBD2 (6 bases). The CDR3 length is 14 residues. Per the germline V gene, CDR1 is MNHEY and CDR2 is SMNVEV (reference sequence). V lost 6 bases and J lost 15, with 25 bases in between. Here the CDR3 reads CASSQARGTAQEYF. DNA for the CDR3: TGTGCCAGCAGCCAAGCCCGCGGGACTGCCCAAGAATATTTT.

Written as DNA, the CDR3 is TGTGCCAGCAGTGACTCCGAAGCGGGAGAGCAGTTCTTC. Translated: CASSDSEAGEQFF. The chain employs TRBV6-4 and TRBJ2-1; TRBD2 matches at 7 bases. The CDR3 loop spans 13 amino acids. Per the germline V gene, CDR1 is MRHNA and CDR2 is SNTAGT. V lost 0 bases and J lost 10; bases outside the gene matches: 3.

CDR3 residues: CASSQGILAGGPRNIQYF. CDR3 nucleotides: TGTGCCAGCAGCCAAGGAATCCTAGCGGGAGGGCCGCGGAACATTCAGTACTTC. The V gene is TRBV14, the J gene TRBJ2-4; 12 bases line up with TRBD2. The ends lost 1 base at V and 7 bases at J; junction bases unmatched: 11. Germline lookup yields CDR1 SGHDN and CDR2 FVKESK. This CDR3 region has 18 residues.

V is TRBV24-1 and J is TRBJ2-3, with TRBD1 matching over 7 bases. V lost 0 bases and J lost 1; bases outside the gene matches: 12. Germline loops: CDR1 KGHDR, CDR2 SFDVKD. The CDR3 sequence is 19 residues long. For the CDR3, the DNA is TGTGCCACCAGTGATTTGCGTCCGGGACAGCGACGCGGCACAGATACGCAGTATTTT. As protein: CATSDLRPGQRRGTDTQYF.

The chain has TRBV21-1 and TRBJ2-7; TRBD2, the table's D call, lacks a check against the DNA. TRBV21-1 is designated a pseudogene. The CDR3 covers 14 residues. The CDR3 here is CASSKWGGVYEQYV. CDR3 in DNA: TGTGCCAGCAGCAAATGGGGAGGGGTCTACGAGCAGTACGTC.